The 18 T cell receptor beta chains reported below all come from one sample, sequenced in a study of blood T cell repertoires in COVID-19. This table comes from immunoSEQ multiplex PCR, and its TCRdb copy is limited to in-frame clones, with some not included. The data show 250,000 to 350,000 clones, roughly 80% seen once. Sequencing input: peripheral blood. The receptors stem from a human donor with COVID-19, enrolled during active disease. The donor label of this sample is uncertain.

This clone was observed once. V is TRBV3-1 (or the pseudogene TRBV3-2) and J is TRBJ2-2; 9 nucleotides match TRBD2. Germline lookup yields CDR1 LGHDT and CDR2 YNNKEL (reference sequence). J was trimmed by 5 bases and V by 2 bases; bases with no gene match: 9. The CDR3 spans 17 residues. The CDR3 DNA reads TGTGCCAGCAGCCAAAGCAGCGGGAGGTGGAGAACCGGGGAGCTGTTTTTT. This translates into CASSQSSGRWRTGELFF.

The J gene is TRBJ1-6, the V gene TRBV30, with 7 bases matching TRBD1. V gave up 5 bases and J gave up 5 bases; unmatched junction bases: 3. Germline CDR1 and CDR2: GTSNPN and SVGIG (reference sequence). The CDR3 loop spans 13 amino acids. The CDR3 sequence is CAWAGQHNSPLHF. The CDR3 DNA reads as TGTGCCTGGGCGGGACAGCATAATTCACCCCTCCACTTT.

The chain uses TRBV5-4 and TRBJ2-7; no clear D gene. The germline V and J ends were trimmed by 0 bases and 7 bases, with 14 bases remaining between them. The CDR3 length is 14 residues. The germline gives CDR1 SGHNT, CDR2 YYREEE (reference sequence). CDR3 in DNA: TGTGCCAGCAGCTTGGGCCCCTCAGCGCAGGAGCAGTACTTC. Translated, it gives CASSLGPSAQEQYF.

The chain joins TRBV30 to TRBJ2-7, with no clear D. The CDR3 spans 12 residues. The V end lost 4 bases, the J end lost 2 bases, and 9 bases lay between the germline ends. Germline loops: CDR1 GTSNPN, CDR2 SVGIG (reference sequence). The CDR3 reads CAWTHLAYEQYF. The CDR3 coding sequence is TGTGCCTGGACACATCTTGCCTACGAGCAGTACTTC.

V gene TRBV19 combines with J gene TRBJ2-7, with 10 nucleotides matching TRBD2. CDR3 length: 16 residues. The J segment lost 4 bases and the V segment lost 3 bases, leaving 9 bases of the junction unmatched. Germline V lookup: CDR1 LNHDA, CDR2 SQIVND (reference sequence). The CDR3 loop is CASSMPGLAAKYEQYF. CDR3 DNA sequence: TGTGCCAGTAGTATGCCCGGACTAGCGGCTAAATACGAGCAGTACTTC.

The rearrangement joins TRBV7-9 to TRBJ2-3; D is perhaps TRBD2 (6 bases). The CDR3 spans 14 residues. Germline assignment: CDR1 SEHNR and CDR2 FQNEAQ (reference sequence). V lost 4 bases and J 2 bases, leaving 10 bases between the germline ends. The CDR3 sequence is CASSSGLNTDTQYF. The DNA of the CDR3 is TGTGCCAGCAGCTCGGGACTCAACACAGATACGCAGTATTTT.

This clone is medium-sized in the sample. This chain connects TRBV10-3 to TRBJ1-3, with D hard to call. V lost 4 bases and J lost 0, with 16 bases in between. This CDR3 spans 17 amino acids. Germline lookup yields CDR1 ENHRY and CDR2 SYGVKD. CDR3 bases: TGTGCCATCAGTGCTTGGGAGGGCGGCCGCTCTGGAAACACCATATATTTT. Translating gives CAISAWEGGRSGNTIYF.

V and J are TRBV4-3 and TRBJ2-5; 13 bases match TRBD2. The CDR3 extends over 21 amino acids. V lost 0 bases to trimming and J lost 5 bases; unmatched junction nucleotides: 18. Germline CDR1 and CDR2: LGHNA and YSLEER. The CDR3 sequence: CASSQDPESKGLAGKGETQYF. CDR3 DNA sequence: TGCGCCAGCAGCCAAGACCCGGAATCGAAGGGACTAGCGGGAAAAGGGGAGACCCAGTACTTC.

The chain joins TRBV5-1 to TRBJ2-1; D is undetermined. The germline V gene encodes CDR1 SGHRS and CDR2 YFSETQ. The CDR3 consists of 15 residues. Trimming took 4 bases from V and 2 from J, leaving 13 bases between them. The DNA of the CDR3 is TGCGCCAGCAGCCCCGAGGCGGAGACCTACAATGAGCAGTTCTTC. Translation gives CASSPEAETYNEQFF.

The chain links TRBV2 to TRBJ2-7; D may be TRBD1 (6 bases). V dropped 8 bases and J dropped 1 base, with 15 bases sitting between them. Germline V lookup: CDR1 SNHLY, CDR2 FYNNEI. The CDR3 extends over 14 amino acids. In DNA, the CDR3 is TGTGCCAGCTGCCGGGACACGAATTCCTACGAGCAGTACTTC. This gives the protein CASCRDTNSYEQYF. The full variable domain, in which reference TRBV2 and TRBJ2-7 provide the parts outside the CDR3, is EPEVTQTPSHQVTQMGQEVILRCVPISNHLYFYWYRQILGQKVEFLVSFYNNEISEKSEIFDDQFSVERPDGSNFTLKIRSTKLEDSAMYFCASCRDTNSYEQYFGPGTRLTVT.

The CDR3 sequence: CARSLGQAEREAFF. The CDR3 DNA reads as TGTGCCAGAAGCTTGGGACAGGCCGAGCGTGAAGCTTTCTTT. The chain joins TRBV5-3 to TRBJ1-1; D is possibly TRBD1 (6 bases). TRBV5-3 is known as an ORF, though its function is uncertain. The CDR3 spans 14 residues. V was cut by 0 bases and J by 7 bases, with 13 bases left in between.

CDR3 coding DNA: TGTGCCAGCAGTCGCGACGGGACTGGAGGTGGCTACACCTTC. The encoded protein is CASSRDGTGGGYTF. The chain carries TRBV7-3 and TRBJ1-2, with D tentatively TRBD1 (5 bases). The CDR3 totals 14 residues. Germline values: CDR1 SGHTA, CDR2 FQGTGA. V lost 6 bases and J lost 7, with 18 bases in between.

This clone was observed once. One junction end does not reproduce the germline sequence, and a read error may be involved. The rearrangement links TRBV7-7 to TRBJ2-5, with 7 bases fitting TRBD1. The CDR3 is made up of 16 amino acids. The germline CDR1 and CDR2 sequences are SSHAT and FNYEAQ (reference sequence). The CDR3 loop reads CASSLALGTAQETQYF. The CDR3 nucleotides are TGTGCTAGCAGCTTAGCGCTGGGGACAGCCCAAGAGACCCAGTACTTC.

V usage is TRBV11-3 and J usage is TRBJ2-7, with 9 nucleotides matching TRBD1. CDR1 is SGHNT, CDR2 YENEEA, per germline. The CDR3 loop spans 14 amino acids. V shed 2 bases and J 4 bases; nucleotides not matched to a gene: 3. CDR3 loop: CASSLSGQGYEQYF. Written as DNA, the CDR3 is TGTGCCAGCAGCTTATCCGGACAGGGGTACGAGCAGTACTTC.

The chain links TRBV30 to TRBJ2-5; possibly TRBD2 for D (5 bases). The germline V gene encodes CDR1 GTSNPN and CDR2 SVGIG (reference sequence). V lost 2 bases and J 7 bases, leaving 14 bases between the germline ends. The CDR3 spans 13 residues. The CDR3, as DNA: TGTGCCTGGAGTAATGCCGGAGGAGGGACCCAGTACTTC. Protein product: CAWSNAGGGTQYF.

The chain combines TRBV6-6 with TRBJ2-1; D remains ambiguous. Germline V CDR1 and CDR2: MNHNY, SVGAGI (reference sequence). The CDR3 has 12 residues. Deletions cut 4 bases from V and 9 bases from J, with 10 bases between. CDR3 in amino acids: CASSSSFGEQFF. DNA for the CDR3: TGTGCCAGCAGTTCCTCCTTCGGTGAGCAGTTCTTC.

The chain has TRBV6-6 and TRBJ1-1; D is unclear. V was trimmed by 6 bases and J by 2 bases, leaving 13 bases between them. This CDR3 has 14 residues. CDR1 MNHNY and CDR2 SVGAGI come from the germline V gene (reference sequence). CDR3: CASSPNNRNTEAFF. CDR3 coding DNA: TGTGCCAGCAGCCCTAACAACAGAAACACTGAAGCTTTCTTT.

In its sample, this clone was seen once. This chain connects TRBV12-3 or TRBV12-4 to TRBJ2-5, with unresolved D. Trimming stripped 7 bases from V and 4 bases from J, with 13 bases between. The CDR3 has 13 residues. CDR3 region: CASTLSDGETQYF. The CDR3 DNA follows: TGTGCCAGCACCCTGAGCGACGGAGAGACCCAGTACTTC.